This T cell receptor beta chain appears in the sequencing data of a study of T cells in Graves' hyperthyroidism and ophthalmopathy (dated by TCRdb to about 2019). At the level of the whole study: Peripheral blood was collected at initial diagnosis, before any treatment. To identify TCR V-J signatures that set the groups apart, the researchers used a discovery cohort of 100 or so patients, made up of under 50 with Graves' ophthalmopathy and 57 with stable Graves' hyperthyroidism. Prospective prediction of ophthalmopathy was tested in an independent validation cohort of fewer than 20 hyperthyroidism patients and approximately 17 patients who later progressed to ophthalmopathy. The 100 discovery patients were divided at random into training and test sets in a 7:3 ratio. Thyroid tissue and blood T-cell repertoires from about six Graves' hyperthyroidism patients were also compared in the study. After blood sampling, hyperthyroidism patients were treated with methimazole at a starting dose of 30 mg daily, and ophthalmopathy patients were treated with high-dose intravenous methylprednisolone. The paper describes TCR Vbeta CDR3 sequencing of 135 peripheral blood samples, made up of some 42 ophthalmopathy patients, around 73 hyperthyroidism patients and 17 progressor patients. On the study overall, not on this receptor specifically: In cross-validation, a model built on a 13 V-J signature told ophthalmopathy apart from stable hyperthyroidism with under 90% sensitivity and around 83% specificity, and in testing the same model reached 80%/75%. Most expanded thyroid clonotypes (frequency above 0.001) were also detected in blood, a finding suggesting that blood repertoires may reflect thyroid immune responses. Sample size was not statistically predetermined, and investigators were not blinded to group allocation. In validation, progression to ophthalmopathy was predicted by the model with more than 65% sensitivity and 72% to 80% specificity, a median of approximately 7.1 months before onset.

The TCR beta CDR3 regions were amplified from the RNA transcripts. A first-round RT-PCR of the TCR CDR3 used the HTBI primer set with the Qiagen OneStep RT-PCR kit. Libraries were constructed in a second round of multiplex PCR, after which size selection and purification were carried out. Paired-end sequencing of the libraries was performed with 100 bp reads on an Illumina HiSeq2000. Concerning the study's data processing: Raw data were processed with SOAPnuke, discarding reads with adapters, uncalled bases, mean Phred below 15, or no exact constant-primer or identifier match. COPE v1.2.5 was used to merge the high-quality paired reads, and each unique nucleotide sequence was defined as a clonotype. MiTCR v1.1 was used to align clonotypes to the IMGT TRBV, TRBD and TRBJ reference segments. Only V-J combinations with frequency above 0.0001, covering 99% to 99.2% of repertoires, were analysed. A TCS score was defined as the ratio of F50 (clonal expansion) to E x V (chaos), with BLOSUM62-based TCRdist applied between CDR3 peptides within each V-J. Welch's t-statistics and random forest reduced 500 to 650 V-J features to some 14, which were used in a naive Bayes classifier (R e1071). TCRdb itself trimmed the public reads at Q25 with fastp, ran MiXCR and retained productive beta chains. Each CDR3 protein appears once, grouped with its most common genes and DNA. Here the V and J calls rest on TCRdb's processing, not on the authors' analysis. This sample gives roughly 520,000 distinct CDR3 sequences in total; approximately 25% of them show up just once. The ten most abundant clones make up approximately 10% of the sample.

The V and J ends are trimmed by 5 bases and 3 bases, leaving 8 bases between them. The CDR3 sequence holds 12 residues, the cysteine and phenylalanine included. CDR3 DNA is the only sequence kept; it has 36 bases, read in frame from the first base. Moderately to severely active disease, a Clinical Activity Score of at least 3, a NOSPECS grade of at least 4, and a duration under 3 months were present in ophthalmopathy patients. The study excluded patients with uncontrolled infections, other autoimmune diseases, pregnancy or lactation. Diagnoses were based on clinical symptoms, serum thyroxine and TRAb, thyroid ultrasound and orbital computed tomography. PBMCs were isolated from 7.5 to 10 ml of fresh peripheral blood by Ficoll-Paque density gradient centrifugation. Total RNA was extracted with Trizol reagent, and quality was checked on an Agilent 2100 Bioanalyzer. This clonotype was recorded at least ten times. Its antigen specificity is not known. Per-base qualities were not stored, and no clone one base away is much larger.

This chain is built from TRBV12-3 or TRBV12-4 and TRBJ2-7, with no confidently assigned D gene. The source is a woman aged 25 to 39 with Graves' ophthalmopathy. Sequences were obtained from blood. The nucleotide sequence reads as follows: TGTGCCAGCAGTCCGCTGCGCTACGAGCAGTACTTC. Its protein is CASSPLRYEQYF.